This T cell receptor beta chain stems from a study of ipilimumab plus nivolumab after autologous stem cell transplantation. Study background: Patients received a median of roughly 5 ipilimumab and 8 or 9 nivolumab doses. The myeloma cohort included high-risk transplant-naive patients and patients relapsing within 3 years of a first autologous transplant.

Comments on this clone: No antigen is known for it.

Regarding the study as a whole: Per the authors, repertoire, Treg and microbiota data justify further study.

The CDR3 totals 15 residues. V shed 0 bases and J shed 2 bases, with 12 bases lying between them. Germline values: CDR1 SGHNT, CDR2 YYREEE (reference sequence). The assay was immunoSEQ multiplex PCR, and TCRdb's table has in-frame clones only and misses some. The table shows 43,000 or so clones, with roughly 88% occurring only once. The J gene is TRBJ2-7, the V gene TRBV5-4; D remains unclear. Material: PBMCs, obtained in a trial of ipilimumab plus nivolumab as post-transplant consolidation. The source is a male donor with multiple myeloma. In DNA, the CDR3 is TGTGCCAGCAGCTTGGGGGAAGTTTCCACCTACGAGCAGTACTTC. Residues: CASSLGEVSTYEQYF.